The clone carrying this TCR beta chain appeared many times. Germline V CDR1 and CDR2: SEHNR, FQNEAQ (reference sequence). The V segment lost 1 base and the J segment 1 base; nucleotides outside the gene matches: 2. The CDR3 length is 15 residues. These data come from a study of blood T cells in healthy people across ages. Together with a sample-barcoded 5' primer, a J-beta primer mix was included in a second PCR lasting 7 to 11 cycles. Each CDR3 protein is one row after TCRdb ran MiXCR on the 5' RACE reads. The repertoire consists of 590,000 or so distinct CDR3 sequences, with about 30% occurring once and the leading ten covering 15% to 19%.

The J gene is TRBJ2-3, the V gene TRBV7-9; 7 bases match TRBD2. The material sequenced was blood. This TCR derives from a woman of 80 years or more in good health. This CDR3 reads CASSLVSGGTDTQYF. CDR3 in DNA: TGTGCCAGCAGCTTAGTAAGCGGGGGCACAGATACGCAGTATTTT.